What follows is one T cell receptor (beta chain) and its context. Its antigen is not identified. The PCR used 60 Vbeta and 13 Jbeta primers. Method: immunoSEQ multiplex PCR; TCRdb's copy keeps in-frame clones and lacks some. The repertoire has some 110,000 clones, roughly 73% of them found once; the top ten carry 2% to 3%. The data were taken from a study of cytomegalovirus exposure and HLA in healthy donors. Study-wide points: A later examination showed that TCR association rates differed by HLA locus, with DRB1 most and HLA-C fewest. Some 16,000 TCR beta sequences were associated with HLA alleles at 0.05 false discovery rate in a later analysis.

Healthy individuals who donated bone marrow served as the donors. Germline values: CDR1 LGHNA, CDR2 YNFKEQ. The V and J ends lost 4 bases and 0 bases, in that order; junction bases with no gene match: 14. The CDR3 is made up of 20 amino acids. Sequencing was carried out using PBMCs. V gene TRBV4-2 combines with J gene TRBJ2-6, with 8 bases fitting TRBD1. The TCR originated in a man aged 40-49 years in good health and CMV-seronegative. CDR3 in amino acids: CASSLTEPGQGFSGANVLTF. The CDR3 nucleotides are TGTGCCAGCAGCCTGACAGAACCCGGACAGGGTTTCTCTGGGGCCAACGTCCTGACTTTC.